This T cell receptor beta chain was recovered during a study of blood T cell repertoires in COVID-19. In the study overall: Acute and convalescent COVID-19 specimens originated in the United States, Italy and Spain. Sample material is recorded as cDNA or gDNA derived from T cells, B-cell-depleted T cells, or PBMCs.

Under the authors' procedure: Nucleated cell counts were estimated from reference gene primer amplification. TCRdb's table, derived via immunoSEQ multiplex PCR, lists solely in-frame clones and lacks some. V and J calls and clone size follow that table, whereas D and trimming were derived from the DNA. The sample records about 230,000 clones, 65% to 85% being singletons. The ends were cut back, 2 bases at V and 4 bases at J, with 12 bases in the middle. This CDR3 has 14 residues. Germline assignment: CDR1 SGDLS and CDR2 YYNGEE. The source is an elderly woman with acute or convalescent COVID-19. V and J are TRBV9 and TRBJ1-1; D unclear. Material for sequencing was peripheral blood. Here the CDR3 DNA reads TGTGCCAGCAGCGTCGGAGGGTTCGGCACTGAAGCTTTCTTT. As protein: CASSVGGFGTEAFF.